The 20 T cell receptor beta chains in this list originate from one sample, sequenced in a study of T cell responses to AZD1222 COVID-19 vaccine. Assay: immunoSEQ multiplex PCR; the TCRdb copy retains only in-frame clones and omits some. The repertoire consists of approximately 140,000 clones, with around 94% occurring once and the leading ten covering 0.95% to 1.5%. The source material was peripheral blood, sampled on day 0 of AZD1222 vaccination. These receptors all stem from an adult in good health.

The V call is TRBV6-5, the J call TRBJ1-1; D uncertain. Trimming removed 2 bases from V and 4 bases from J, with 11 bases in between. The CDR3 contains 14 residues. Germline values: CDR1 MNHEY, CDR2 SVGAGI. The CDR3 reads CASSYDGVPTEAFF. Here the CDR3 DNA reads TGTGCCAGCAGTTACGACGGGGTCCCCACTGAAGCTTTCTTT.

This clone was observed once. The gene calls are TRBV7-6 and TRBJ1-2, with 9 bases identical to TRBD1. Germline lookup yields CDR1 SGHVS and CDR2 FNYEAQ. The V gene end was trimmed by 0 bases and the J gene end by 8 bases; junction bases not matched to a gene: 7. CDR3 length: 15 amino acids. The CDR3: CASSLAYGTGNGYTF. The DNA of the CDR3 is TGTGCCAGCAGCTTAGCTTATGGGACAGGGAACGGCTACACCTTC.

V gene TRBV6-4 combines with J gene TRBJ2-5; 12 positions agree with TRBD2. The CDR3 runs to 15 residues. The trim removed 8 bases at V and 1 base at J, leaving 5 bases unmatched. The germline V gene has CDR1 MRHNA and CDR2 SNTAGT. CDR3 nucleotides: TGTGCCAGCTCTAGGACTAGCGGGGCCCAAGAGACCCAGTACTTC. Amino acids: CASSRTSGAQETQYF.

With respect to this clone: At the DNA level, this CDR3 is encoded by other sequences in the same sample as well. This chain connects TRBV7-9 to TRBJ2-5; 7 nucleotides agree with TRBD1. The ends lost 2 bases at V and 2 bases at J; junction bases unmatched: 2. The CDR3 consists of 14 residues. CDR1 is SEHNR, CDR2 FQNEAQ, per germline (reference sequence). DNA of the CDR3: TGTGCCAGCAGCTTAATGGGACAGCAAGAGACCCAGTACTTC. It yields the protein CASSLMGQQETQYF.

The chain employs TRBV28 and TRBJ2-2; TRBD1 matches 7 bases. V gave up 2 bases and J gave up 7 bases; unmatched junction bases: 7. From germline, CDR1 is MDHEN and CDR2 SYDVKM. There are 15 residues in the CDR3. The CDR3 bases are TGTGCCAGCAGTTTAGGGACAGTTTCTAACGGGGAGCTGTTTTTT. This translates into CASSLGTVSNGELFF.

The CDR3 coding sequence is TGTGCCAGCAGCCCCCGGAACACCGGGGAGCTGTTTTTT. Protein sequence: CASSPRNTGELFF. The genes are TRBV5-8 and TRBJ2-2; D gene unclear. Germline assignment: CDR1 SGHTS and CDR2 YDEGEE. The CDR3 has 13 residues. Trimming stripped 4 bases from V and 1 base from J, with 5 bases between.

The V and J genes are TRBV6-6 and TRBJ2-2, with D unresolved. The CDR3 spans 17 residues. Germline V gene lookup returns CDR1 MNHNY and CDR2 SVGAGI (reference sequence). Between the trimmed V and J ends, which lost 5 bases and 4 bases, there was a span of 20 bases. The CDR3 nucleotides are TGTGCCAGCAGTCCGATAACCTATTCTGCGGCCACCGGGGAGCTGTTTTTT. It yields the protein CASSPITYSAATGELFF.

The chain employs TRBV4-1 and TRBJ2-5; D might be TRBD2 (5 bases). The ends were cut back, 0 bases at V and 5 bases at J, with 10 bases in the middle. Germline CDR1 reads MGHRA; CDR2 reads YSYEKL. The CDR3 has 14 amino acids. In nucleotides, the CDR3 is TGCGCCAGCAGCCAAGACGTGGGAGTGGAGACCCAGTACTTC. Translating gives CASSQDVGVETQYF.

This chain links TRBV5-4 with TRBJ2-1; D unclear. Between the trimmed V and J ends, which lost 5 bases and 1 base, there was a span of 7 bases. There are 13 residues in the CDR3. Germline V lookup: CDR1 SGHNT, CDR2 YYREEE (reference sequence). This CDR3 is CASRLWSYNEQFF. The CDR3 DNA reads TGTGCCAGCAGACTATGGTCCTACAATGAGCAGTTCTTC.

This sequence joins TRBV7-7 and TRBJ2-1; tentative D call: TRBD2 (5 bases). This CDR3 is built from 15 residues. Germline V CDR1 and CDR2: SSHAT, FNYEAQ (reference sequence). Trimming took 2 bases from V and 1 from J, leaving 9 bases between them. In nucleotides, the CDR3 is TGTGCCAGCAGCTTAAATGAGCGGTCCTACAATGAGCAGTTCTTC. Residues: CASSLNERSYNEQFF.

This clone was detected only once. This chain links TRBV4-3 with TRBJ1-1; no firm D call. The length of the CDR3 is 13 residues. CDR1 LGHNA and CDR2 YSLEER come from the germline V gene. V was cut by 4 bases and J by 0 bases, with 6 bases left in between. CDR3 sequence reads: CASSLTLNTEAFF. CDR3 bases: TGCGCCAGCAGCCTTACGTTGAACACTGAAGCTTTCTTT.

The CDR3 region has the DNA TGCGCCAGCAGCCAAGATGGCAGAACGGGATATGGCTACACCTTC. It translates to CASSQDGRTGYGYTF. The chain couples TRBV4-3 to TRBJ1-2; no clear D gene. Trimming stripped 0 bases from V and 5 bases from J, with 13 bases between. The CDR3 is made up of 15 amino acids. CDR1 LGHNA and CDR2 YSLEER come from the germline V gene.

DNA for the CDR3: TGCGCCAGCAGTGTAATGGGCCGATCCTACGAGCAGTACGTC. This gives the protein CASSVMGRSYEQYV. The J gene is TRBJ2-7, the V gene TRBV10-1; D gene ambiguous. This CDR3 has 14 residues. Per the germline V gene, CDR1 is WNHNN and CDR2 is SYGVQD (reference sequence). With 4 bases removed from V and 1 base from J, the gap between germline ends came to 11 bases.

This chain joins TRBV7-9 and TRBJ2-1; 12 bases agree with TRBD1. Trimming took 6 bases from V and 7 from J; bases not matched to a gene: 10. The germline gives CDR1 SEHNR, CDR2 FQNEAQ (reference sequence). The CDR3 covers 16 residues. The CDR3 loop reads CASSPGGDRGRNEQFF. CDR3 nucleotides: TGTGCCAGCAGTCCCGGGGGGGACAGGGGGCGAAATGAGCAGTTCTTC.

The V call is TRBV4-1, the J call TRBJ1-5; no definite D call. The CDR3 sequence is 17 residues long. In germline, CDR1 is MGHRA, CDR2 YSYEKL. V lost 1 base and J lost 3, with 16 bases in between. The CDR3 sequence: CASSQGRARNLNQPQHF. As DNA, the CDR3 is TGCGCCAGCAGCCAAGGAAGGGCCAGGAACCTCAATCAGCCCCAGCATTTT.

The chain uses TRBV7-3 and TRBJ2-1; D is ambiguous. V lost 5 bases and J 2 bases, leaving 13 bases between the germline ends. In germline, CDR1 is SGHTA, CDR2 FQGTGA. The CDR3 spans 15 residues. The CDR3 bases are TGTGCCAGCAGCCCCGGTATAGTCGCCTACAATGAGCAGTTCTTC. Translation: CASSPGIVAYNEQFF. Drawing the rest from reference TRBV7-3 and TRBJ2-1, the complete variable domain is GAGVSQTPSNKVTEKGKYVELRCDPISGHTALYWYRQSLGQGPEFLIYFQGTGAADDSGLPNDRFFAVRPEGSVSTLKIQRTERGDSAVYLCASSPGIVAYNEQFFGPGTRLTVL.

The CDR3 nucleotides read TGTGCCACCAGCAGAGATGGCGCCTACCGGGGCGGGGAGCTGTTTTTT. Amino acid sequence: CATSRDGAYRGGELFF. The rearrangement links TRBV15 to TRBJ2-2; a weak D match, TRBD2 (5 bases). V gave up 0 bases and J gave up 7 bases, with 15 bases separating them. This CDR3 has 16 residues. Per the germline V gene, CDR1 is LNHNV and CDR2 is YYDKDF (reference sequence). Looking up the rest from reference TRBV15 and TRBJ2-2 gives the full variable domain: DAMVIQNPRYQVTQFGKPVTLSCSQTLNHNVMYWYQQKSSQAPKLLFHYYDKDFNNEADTPDNFQSRRPNTSFCFLDIRSPGLGDTAMYLCATSRDGAYRGGELFFGEGSRLTVL.

CDR3: CASSIVSWGKLFF. The CDR3 coding sequence is TGTGCCAGTAGTATTGTATCGTGGGGAAAACTGTTTTTT. The V gene is TRBV19, the J gene TRBJ1-4; D not certain. CDR3 length: 13 amino acids. CDR1 LNHDA and CDR2 SQIVND come from the germline V gene (reference sequence). V lost 3 bases and J lost 10, with 12 bases in between.

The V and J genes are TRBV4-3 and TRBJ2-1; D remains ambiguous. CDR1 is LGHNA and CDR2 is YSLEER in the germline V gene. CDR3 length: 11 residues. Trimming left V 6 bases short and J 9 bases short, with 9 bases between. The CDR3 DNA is TGCGCCAGCAGACATCGCGTTGAGCAGTTCTTC. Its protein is CASRHRVEQFF.

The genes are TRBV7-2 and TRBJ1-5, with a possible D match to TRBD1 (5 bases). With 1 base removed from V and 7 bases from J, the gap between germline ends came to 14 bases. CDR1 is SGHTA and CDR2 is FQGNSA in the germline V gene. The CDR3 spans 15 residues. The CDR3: CASSLVPPGHQPQHF. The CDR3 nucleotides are TGTGCCAGCAGCTTAGTTCCGCCAGGGCACCAGCCCCAGCATTTT.